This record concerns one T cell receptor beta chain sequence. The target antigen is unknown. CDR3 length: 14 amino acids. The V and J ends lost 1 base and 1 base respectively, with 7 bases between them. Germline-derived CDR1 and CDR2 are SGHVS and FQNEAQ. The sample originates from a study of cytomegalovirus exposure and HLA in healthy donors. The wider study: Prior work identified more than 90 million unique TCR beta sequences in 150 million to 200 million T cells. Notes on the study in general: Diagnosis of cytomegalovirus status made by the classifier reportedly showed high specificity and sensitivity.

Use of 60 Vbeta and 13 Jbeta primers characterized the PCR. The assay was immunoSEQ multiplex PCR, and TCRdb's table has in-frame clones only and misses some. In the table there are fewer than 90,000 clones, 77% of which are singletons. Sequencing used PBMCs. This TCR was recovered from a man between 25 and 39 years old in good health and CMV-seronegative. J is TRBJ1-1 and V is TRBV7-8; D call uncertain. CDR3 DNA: TGTGCCAGCAGCTTAGATCGGGGGAACACTGAAGCTTTCTTT. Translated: CASSLDRGNTEAFF.